The 30 T cell receptor beta chains given below trace back to one sample, sequenced in a study of cytomegalovirus exposure and HLA in healthy donors. In the PCR, 60 Vbeta and 13 Jbeta primers were used. Repertoires were generated with immunoSEQ multiplex PCR, while TCRdb's copy carries only in-frame clones and drops some. The sample yields approximately 140,000 clones, approximately 78% seen once. Sequencing was done on a sample of PBMCs. The receptors were gathered from a human donor in good health.

The chain uses TRBV4-2 and TRBJ2-1; perhaps TRBD1 as D (6 bases). Germline V gene sequence: CDR1 LGHNA, CDR2 YNFKEQ. CDR3 length equals 13 residues. Trimming stripped 4 bases from V and 7 bases from J, with 11 bases between. Here the CDR3 DNA reads TGTGCCAGCAGCCCGGGACAACGGAATGAGCAGTTCTTC. Translated: CASSPGQRNEQFF.

This chain links TRBV18 with TRBJ2-2; D uncertain. This CDR3 is 12 amino acids long. Trimming took off 6 bases at V and 4 bases at J, with 6 bases between the two ends. CDR1 and CDR2 from the germline V gene are KGHSH and LQKENI. The CDR3 DNA sequence: TGTGCCAGCTCGGAGCGCACCGGGGAGCTGTTTTTT. Amino acid sequence: CASSERTGELFF.

V usage is TRBV7-9 and J usage is TRBJ2-5; 12 nucleotides match TRBD2. V shed 0 bases and J 1 base; nucleotides not matched to a gene: 6. The CDR3 runs 18 residues. CDR1 and CDR2 from the germline V gene are SEHNR and FQNEAQ (reference sequence). The DNA for the CDR3 is TGTGCCAGCAGCTTAGCCCCCAAGACTAGCGGGGGCCAAGAGACCCAGTACTTC. Protein: CASSLAPKTSGGQETQYF.

The table lists this clone with a few counts. V is TRBV5-1 and J is TRBJ2-1, with a tentative D call TRBD2 (5 bases). The CDR3 has 15 residues. Germline V lookup: CDR1 SGHRS, CDR2 YFSETQ. Trimming cost V 0 bases and J 3 bases, with 10 bases left between them. Here the CDR3 DNA reads TGCGCCAGCAGCTTGGGTGGGAGAATCTACAATGAGCAGTTCTTC. It is translated as CASSLGGRIYNEQFF.

V is TRBV27 and J is TRBJ2-1, with D maybe TRBD2 (7 bases). V was pared by 6 bases and J by 8 bases, with 17 bases between. Germline loops: CDR1 MNHEY, CDR2 SMNVEV (reference sequence). The CDR3 consists of 14 residues. The CDR3 nucleotides read TGTGCCAGCAGCTTGGGAAGGGGGGGACATGAGCAGTTCTTC. Protein product: CASSLGRGGHEQFF.

Comment on this clone: An end of the junction differs from the germline gene, which may be a read error. This chain links TRBV7-8 with TRBJ1-3; D gene uncertain. This CDR3 contains 15 residues. Germline V CDR1 and CDR2: SGHVS, FQNEAQ. Written as DNA, the CDR3 is TGTGCCGGCAGCTTAGGAGGGAACTCTGGAAACACCATATATTTT. Translated, it gives CAGSLGGNSGNTIYF.

V gene TRBV9 combines with J gene TRBJ2-1; 7 nucleotides agree with TRBD1. The CDR3 totals 15 residues. V lost 2 bases to trimming and J lost 4 bases; unmatched junction nucleotides: 6. CDR1 and CDR2 from the germline V gene are SGDLS and YYNGEE. DNA for the CDR3: TGTGCCAGCAGCGTCGACAGGGTGTCGTACAATGAGCAGTTCTTC. Translating gives CASSVDRVSYNEQFF.

The J gene is TRBJ1-2, the V gene TRBV7-9; TRBD1 is a possible D gene (6 bases). The CDR3 contains 13 residues. Deletions cut 7 bases from V and 1 base from J, with 10 bases between. Germline V CDR1 and CDR2: SEHNR, FQNEAQ (reference sequence). The CDR3 coding sequence is TGTGCCAGCACCCCACAGGGTAACTATGGCTACACCTTC. Residues: CASTPQGNYGYTF.

This clone appeared a few times. This chain connects TRBV10-1 to TRBJ1-2; D might be TRBD1 (5 bases). CDR3 length: 16 amino acids. The V and J ends lost 3 bases and 3 bases respectively, with 17 bases between them. Germline V CDR1 and CDR2: WNHNN, SYGVQD (reference sequence). The CDR3: CASSEQGGADYYGYTF. In nucleotides, the CDR3 is TGCGCCAGCAGTGAACAAGGAGGGGCGGACTACTATGGCTACACCTTC.

The chain employs TRBV10-3 and TRBJ2-3, with TRBD2 matching over 8 bases. The germline CDR1 and CDR2 sequences are ENHRY and SYGVKD. Germline trimming cut 5 bases from V and 5 bases from J; bases unmatched to any gene: 12. This CDR3 spans 16 amino acids. The CDR3 bases are TGTGCCATCAGTAGTACCGGGACTAGGGGGGGAGATACGCAGTATTTT. Amino acids: CAISSTGTRGGDTQYF.

The chain couples TRBV9 to TRBJ2-3, with 9 bases aligning to TRBD1. The V segment lost 3 bases and the J segment 6 bases; nucleotides outside the gene matches: 11. The length of the CDR3 is 16 residues. The germline V gene encodes CDR1 SGDLS and CDR2 YYNGEE. The CDR3 DNA reads TGTGCCAGCAGCGCAGGGGGCGGGGGACAGGGCGATACGCAGTATTTT. It translates to CASSAGGGGQGDTQYF.

The chain links TRBV23-1 to TRBJ2-5; TRBD1 matches at 7 bases. The DNA matches TRBJ2-7 better at its end, which makes the J call doubtful. TRBV23-1 falls under the ORF class, with uncertain function. There are 15 residues in the CDR3. In DNA form, the CDR3 reads TGCGCCAGCAGTCAAGGTGACAGGGCGGGTTACGAGCAGTACTTC. Its protein product is CASSQGDRAGYEQYF.

The J gene is TRBJ1-2, the V gene TRBV7-2, with 7 nucleotides matching TRBD1. Germline V lookup: CDR1 SGHTA, CDR2 FQGNSA. Trimming cost V 2 bases and J 4 bases; bases outside gene matches: 7. The CDR3 loop spans 15 amino acids. The CDR3 coding sequence is TGTGCCAGCAGCTTATCGATGACAGGGATCTATGGCTACACCTTC. Its protein is CASSLSMTGIYGYTF.

The chain employs TRBV19 and TRBJ2-4; 9 bases are shared with TRBD1. The CDR3 consists of 16 residues. V shed 5 bases and J 4 bases; nucleotides not matched to a gene: 9. Per germline, CDR1 LNHDA and CDR2 SQIVND (reference sequence). Written as DNA, the CDR3 is TGTGCCAGTAGTGTCTTCCCGGGGACAGGGAAAAACATTCAGTACTTC. Protein: CASSVFPGTGKNIQYF.

The CDR3 nucleotides are TGTGCCAGCAGTTACTCCGGGGTCCCTGGGGATACGCAGTATTTT. Encoded protein: CASSYSGVPGDTQYF. J is TRBJ2-3 and V is TRBV7-2; the D gene is possibly TRBD2 (5 bases). Germline-derived CDR1 and CDR2 are SGHTA and FQGNSA. Trimming took 6 bases from V and 6 from J, leaving 19 bases between them. There are 15 residues in the CDR3.

The chain carries TRBV29-1 and TRBJ2-5; TRBD2 aligns across 8 bases. Per the germline V gene, CDR1 is SQVTM and CDR2 is ANQGSEA. This CDR3 comprises 12 residues. J lost 11 bases, V lost 0 bases, and 5 bases had no gene match. CDR3 coding DNA: TGCAGCGTTGAAGATAGCGGGGTTCCGCAGTACTTC. Protein product: CSVEDSGVPQYF.

The chain employs TRBV28 and TRBJ2-7; 13 nucleotides match TRBD2. Germline CDR1 MDHEN, CDR2 SYDVKM. This CDR3 is 17 amino acids long. J gave up 0 bases and V 7 bases, and 9 bases lay outside the gene matches. CDR3 residues: CASTGTSGVRSSYEQYF. In nucleotides, the CDR3 is TGTGCCAGCACCGGGACTAGCGGGGTTCGGAGCTCCTACGAGCAGTACTTC.

This rearrangement joins TRBV4-3 to TRBJ2-7; D is perhaps TRBD1 (6 bases). Trimming took off 1 base at V and 3 bases at J, with 13 bases between the two ends. CDR3 length: 15 residues. Germline V CDR1 and CDR2: LGHNA, YSLEER. CDR3 nucleotide sequence: TGCGCCAGCAGCCAAGTCCACAGGGATCGCTACGAGCAGTACTTC. It encodes CASSQVHRDRYEQYF.

CDR3 in DNA: TGCGCCAGCATAGGGGGTAGCGCAAACACCGGGGAGCTGTTTTTT. Protein sequence: CASIGGSANTGELFF. V and J are TRBV10-2 and TRBJ2-2; D might be TRBD1 (6 bases). The CDR3 extends over 15 amino acids. V shed 7 bases and J shed 2 bases, with 14 bases lying between them. Per germline, CDR1 WSHSY and CDR2 SAAADI.

The genes are TRBV5-1 and TRBJ2-7, with no clear D. CDR1 is SGHRS, CDR2 YFSETQ, per germline. The CDR3 covers 15 residues. The V end was cut by 4 bases, the J end by 9 bases, with 23 bases between. CDR3 sequence: CASSPRSSRLDGQYF. In nucleotides, the CDR3 is TGCGCCAGCAGCCCGAGGAGTAGCCGACTCGACGGGCAGTACTTC. The whole variable domain, remainder taken from reference TRBV5-1 and TRBJ2-7, is KAGVTQTPRYLIKTRGQQVTLSCSPISGHRSVSWYQQTPGQGLQFLFEYFSETQRNKGNFPGRFSGRQFSNSRSEMNVSTLELGDSALYLCASSPRSSRLDGQYFGPGTRLTVT.

The rearrangement joins TRBV14 to TRBJ1-3; D is uncertain. The CDR3 extends over 15 amino acids. V gave up 1 base and J gave up 2 bases, with 9 bases separating them. Looked up from germline, CDR1 is SGHDN and CDR2 is FVKESK. In DNA, the CDR3 is TGTGCCAGCAGCCAAGGAGGGTTCACTGGAAACACCATATATTTT. Translating it yields CASSQGGFTGNTIYF.

This rearrangement joins TRBV2 to TRBJ1-4; possible D gene TRBD1, 5 bases. The CDR3 contains 15 residues. Germline V CDR1 and CDR2: SNHLY, FYNNEI. Trimming stripped 7 bases from V and 5 bases from J, with 17 bases between. Here the CDR3 DNA reads TGTGCCAGCACGGGACGGGGGGTTGGAAATGAAAAACTGTTTTTT. Its protein product is CASTGRGVGNEKLFF.

The chain joins TRBV11-2 to TRBJ1-5; D ambiguous. CDR1 is SGHAT, CDR2 FQNNGV, per germline. The CDR3 extends over 15 amino acids. The ends were cut back, 4 bases at V and 5 bases at J, with 15 bases in the middle. This CDR3 reads CASSSKGSNDQPQHF. In DNA form, the CDR3 reads TGTGCCAGCAGCTCAAAAGGGAGTAACGATCAGCCCCAGCATTTT.

This sequence joins TRBV5-1 and TRBJ2-5; no clear D. Between the trimmed V and J ends, which lost 0 bases and 5 bases, there was a span of 11 bases. Germline CDR1 and CDR2: SGHRS and YFSETQ. The CDR3 extends over 14 amino acids. CDR3 DNA sequence: TGCGCCAGCAGCTTGGCAGGCAGTAAGGAGACCCAGTACTTC. Translation gives CASSLAGSKETQYF.

The chain uses TRBV1 and TRBJ2-7; the table's D gene call, TRBD2, was not cross checked with the DNA. TRBV1 is a recognized pseudogene. This CDR3 has 11 residues. The CDR3 nucleotides read TGCTATGTGGGGGGGCCCTACGAGCAGTACTTC. Translating it yields CYVGGPYEQYF.

This clone has just a few counts. V usage is TRBV6-1 and J usage is TRBJ2-3; TRBD2 might be the D (5 bases). The V and J ends lost 4 bases and 0 bases respectively, with 23 bases between them. The length of the CDR3 is 19 residues. Germline loops: CDR1 MNHNS, CDR2 SASEGT. The CDR3 nucleotides read TGTGCCAGCAGTGGGGCGGGCAGGAGCCCCTCATCTAGCACAGATACGCAGTATTTT. It is translated as CASSGAGRSPSSSTDTQYF.

The chain has TRBV9 and TRBJ1-2; unclear D gene. The CDR3 is 14 amino acids. V lost 3 bases and J 2 bases, leaving 11 bases between the germline ends. Germline V CDR1 and CDR2: SGDLS, YYNGEE. The CDR3: CASSATGENYGYTF. Written as DNA, the CDR3 is TGTGCCAGCAGCGCCACCGGTGAGAACTATGGCTACACCTTC.

This sequence joins TRBV12-1 and TRBJ1-2; the listed D gene, TRBD1, was not tested against the DNA. TRBV12-1 is shown as a pseudogene. The CDR3 has 12 amino acids. CDR3: CASSLGQLGYTF. The CDR3 DNA follows: TGTGCCAGCAGCCTGGGACAGCTAGGCTACACCTTC.

CDR3 in amino acids: CASSLRTGNTYEQYF. DNA of the CDR3: TGTGCCAGCAGCTTGCGGACAGGTAATACCTACGAGCAGTACTTC. J is TRBJ2-5 and V is TRBV7-9; TRBD1 matches 7 bases. The DNA matches TRBJ2-7 better at its end, which makes the J call doubtful. Germline CDR1 is SEHNR and CDR2 is FQNEAQ (reference sequence). The CDR3 is made up of 15 amino acids.

As DNA, the CDR3 is TGTGCCAGCAGCAAAGCCCAGGGAAGTACTGAAGCTTTCTTT. Translation: CASSKAQGSTEAFF. V usage is TRBV21-1 and J usage is TRBJ1-1; the table's TRBD1 call for D was not verified on the DNA. TRBV21-1 corresponds to a pseudogene. CDR3 length: 14 amino acids.